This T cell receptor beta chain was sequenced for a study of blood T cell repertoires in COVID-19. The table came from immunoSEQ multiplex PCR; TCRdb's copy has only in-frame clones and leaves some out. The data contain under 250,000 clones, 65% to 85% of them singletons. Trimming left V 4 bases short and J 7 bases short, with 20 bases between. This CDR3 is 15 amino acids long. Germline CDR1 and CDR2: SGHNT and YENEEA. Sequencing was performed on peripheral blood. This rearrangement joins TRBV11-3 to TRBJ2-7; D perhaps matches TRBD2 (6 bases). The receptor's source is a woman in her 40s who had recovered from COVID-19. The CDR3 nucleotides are TGTGCCAGCAGCTCGTGGCTGGGGCCGGGGAGGGAGCAGTACTTC. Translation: CASSSWLGPGREQYF.